The rows below give T cell receptor beta chains drawn from one sample of a study of Ad26.COV2.S vaccination and SARS-CoV-2 variants. Profiled with immunoSEQ multiplex PCR; TCRdb holds only in-frame clones, not every one. The table shows roughly 300,000 clones, with about nine tenths occurring only once. Sequenced here: peripheral blood, sampled in a trial of Ad26.COV2.S vaccine versus placebo. These receptors were collected from a person aged 18-60 years who received the Ad26.COV2.S COVID-19 vaccine or a placebo. CDR3s include the opening cysteine and the closing phenylalanine or tryptophan. A D gene is named only where the DNA matches it firmly. Expanded clones get a size class; other rows say once, few or many, or leave the size out.

abundance	v_gene	j_gene	d_gene	CDR3aa	CDR3nt
NA	TRBV3-1/TRBV3-2	TRBJ2-1	NA	CASSQDLSGGREQFF	TGTGCCAGCAGCCAAGATCTTAGTGGGGGACGTGAGCAGTTCTTC
NA	TRBV19	TRBJ1-3	NA	CASSTDSGNTIYF	TGTGCCAGTAGTACGGACAGCGGAAACACCATATATTTT
once	TRBV11-2	TRBJ2-7	NA	CASSLIAGTPFF	TGTGCCAGCAGCTTAATCGCCGGGACTCCCTTCTTC
NA	TRBV6-2/TRBV6-3	TRBJ1-6	NA	CASSARTGHFSPLHF	TGTGCCAGCAGCGCCCGGACGGGTCACTTTTCACCCCTCCACTTT
NA	TRBV28	TRBJ1-5	TRBD1	CASSVWTGRKNQPQHF	TGTGCCAGCAGCGTATGGACAGGGAGAAAAAATCAGCCCCAGCATTTT
NA	TRBV27	TRBJ2-7	NA	CASSYGRLYEQYF	TGTGCCAGCAGTTACGGCCGGCTGTACGAGCAGTACTTC
few	TRBV7-2	TRBJ2-7	NA	CASSLAGTRVRNEQYF	TGTGCCAGCAGCTTGGCCGGGACCAGGGTAAGGAACGAGCAGTACTTC
NA	TRBV19	TRBJ1-6	NA	CASSITGQGDNSPLHF	TGTGCCAGTAGTATTACGGGGCAGGGAGATAATTCACCCCTCCACTTT
once	TRBV4-2	TRBJ1-2	NA	CASSQEQGLYGYTF	TGTGCCAGCAGCCAAGAACAGGGACTCTATGGCTACACCTTC
NA	TRBV6-6	TRBJ1-5	NA	CASIDPRPGREPQHF	TGTGCCAGCATTGATCCGCGACCCGGCAGGGAGCCCCAGCATTTT
NA	TRBV7-9	TRBJ1-3	NA	CASSQKTGRNTIYF	TGTGCCAGCAGCCAAAAAACAGGGAGAAACACCATATATTTT
NA	TRBV5-1	TRBJ2-7	TRBD1	CASSPTPGQGFYEQYF	TGCGCCAGCAGCCCAACCCCGGGACAGGGTTTCTACGAGCAGTACTTC
NA	TRBV5-6	TRBJ1-1	NA	CASRNSYSGVTEAFF	TGTGCCAGCAGAAACAGTTATTCAGGGGTCACTGAAGCTTTCTTT
NA	TRBV5-4	TRBJ2-3	TRBD2	CASSFGGGGTDTQYF	TGTGCCAGCAGCTTTGGCGGGGGTGGCACAGATACGCAGTATTTT
many	TRBV24-1	TRBJ2-2	NA	CATSAQAEDTGELFF	TGTGCCACCAGTGCCCAGGCGGAAGACACCGGGGAGCTGTTTTTT
NA	TRBV5-4	TRBJ1-2	NA	CASSYPKGEEDGYTF	TGTGCCAGCAGCTACCCCAAGGGAGAGGAGGATGGCTACACCTTC
NA	TRBV9	TRBJ1-6	NA	CASSVVGEGSPLHF	TGTGCCAGCAGCGTAGTAGGGGAGGGGTCACCCCTCCACTTT
NA	TRBV7-2	TRBJ1-3	NA	CASSSGNTIYF	TGTGCCAGCAGCTCTGGAAACACCATATATTTT
once	TRBV7-2	TRBJ2-3	NA	CASSSPGLAASTQYF	TGTGCCAGCAGCTCGCCGGGATTAGCGGCAAGCACGCAGTATTTT
NA	TRBV27	TRBJ2-3	NA	CASSLYMSDTQYF	TGTGCCAGCAGTTTATATATGTCAGATACGCAGTATTTT